This T cell receptor beta chain was obtained from a study of CD8+ T cells in alopecia areata. Study information: Treated patients swallowed 5 to 10 mg of oral tofacitinib twice daily.

On this clone: What it recognizes is unknown.

Isolated RNA was reverse transcribed into cDNA used as the sequencing template. Libraries were prepared by immunoSEQ multiplex PCR; TCRdb keeps only in-frame clonotypes and omits some of them. The sample lists some 240,000 clones; roughly 57% were seen once. The CDR3 covers 13 residues. V was cut by 6 bases and J by 2 bases, with 10 bases left in between. CDR1 is SNHLY, CDR2 FYNNEI, per germline. Points from the study as a whole: Lesional scalp exceeded normal scalp in clonality, especially in alopecia totalis/universalis. Compared with mice, patients displayed less clear TCR sharing, possibly for HLA-related reasons.

The sequenced sample was CD4+ T cells sorted from blood, obtained at week 0. The source of this sequence is a human donor with alopecia areata. The chain has TRBV2 and TRBJ1-2, with a possible D match to TRBD1 (6 bases). The CDR3 protein is CASSRQENYGYTF. The DNA of the CDR3 is TGTGCCAGCAGCCGACAGGAGAACTATGGCTACACCTTC.